This TCR beta chain was documented in a study of shared clonotypes between healthy human individuals. Study background: Every donor yielded three CD4 naive, three CD4 memory, two CD8 naive and one CD8 memory plate.

Adult Caucasians living in Nashville, Tennessee made up all of the donors. Trimming took 3 bases from V and 3 from J, leaving 5 bases between them. The V gene's germline CDR1 is GTSNPN and CDR2 SVGIG (reference sequence). The CDR3 runs 12 residues. Over several immunoSEQ plates, each subset's genomic DNA was distributed in even portions. Measured with immunoSEQ multiplex PCR; TCRdb has only the in-frame clones, and not every one. This table holds just over 2,000,000 clones, about 95% found once. The TCR comes from a man aged 18 to 35 in good health. The chain couples TRBV30 to TRBJ2-2; D is ambiguous. Source material: naive CD4+ T cells sorted from blood. Subset specified: CD45RA+ positively selected. The CDR3 loop is CAWRFYTGELFF. The CDR3 DNA reads TGTGCCTGGAGGTTTTACACCGGGGAGCTGTTTTTT.